This T cell receptor beta chain is drawn from a study of T cells in Graves' hyperthyroidism and ophthalmopathy. Researchers defined stable Graves' hyperthyroidism as no ophthalmopathy progression within 18 months. Diagnosis of hyperthyroidism was new in patients aged 18 to 65, and its duration was under 2 months. The investigators amplified TCR beta CDR3 regions from RNA transcripts. The HTBI primer set was used in a first-round RT-PCR of the TCR CDR3. Using its own MiXCR run on the multiplex PCR reads, TCRdb lists one record per CDR3 protein. The sample lists over 650,000 distinct CDR3 sequences, 15% to 20% occurring once. In its sample, this clonotype was seen a few times. The V end lost 1 base, the J end lost 7 bases, and 14 bases lay between the germline ends. The CDR3 is 14 amino acids. CDR1 and CDR2 (germline): SGHNT, YENEEA.

V is TRBV11-3 and J is TRBJ2-7; weak D call: TRBD2 (6 bases). Sequences were obtained from blood. The sequence was collected from a man in his late teens or twenties with Graves' hyperthyroidism. CDR3 protein: CASSLGGAPPEQYF. CDR3 DNA: TGTGCCAGCAGCTTAGGCGGGGCCCCCCCAGAGCAGTACTTC.